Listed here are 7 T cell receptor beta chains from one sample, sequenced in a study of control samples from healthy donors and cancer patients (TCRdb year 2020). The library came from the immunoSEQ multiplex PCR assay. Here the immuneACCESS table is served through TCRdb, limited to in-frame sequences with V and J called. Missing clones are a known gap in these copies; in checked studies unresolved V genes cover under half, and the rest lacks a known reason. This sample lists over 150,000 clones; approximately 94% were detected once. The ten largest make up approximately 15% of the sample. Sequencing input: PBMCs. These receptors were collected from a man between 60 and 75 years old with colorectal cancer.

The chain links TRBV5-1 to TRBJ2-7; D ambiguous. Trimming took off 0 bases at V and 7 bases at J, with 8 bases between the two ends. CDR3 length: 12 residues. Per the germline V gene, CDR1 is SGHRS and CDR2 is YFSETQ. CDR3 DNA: TGCGCCAGCAGCTTGGACCTGGGGGAGCAGTACTTC. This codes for CASSLDLGEQYF.

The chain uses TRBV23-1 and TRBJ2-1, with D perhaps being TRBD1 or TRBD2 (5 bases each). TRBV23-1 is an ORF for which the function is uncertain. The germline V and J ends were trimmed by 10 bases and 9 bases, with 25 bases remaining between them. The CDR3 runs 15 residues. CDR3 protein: CATGWRTFGEGEQFF. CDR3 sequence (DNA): TGCGCCACCGGTTGGAGGACATTTGGGGAAGGTGAGCAGTTCTTC.

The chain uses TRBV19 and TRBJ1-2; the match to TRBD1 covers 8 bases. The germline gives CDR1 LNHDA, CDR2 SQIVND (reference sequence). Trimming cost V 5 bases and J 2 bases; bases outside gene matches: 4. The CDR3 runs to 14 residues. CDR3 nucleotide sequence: TGTGCCAGTAGTGAGCAGGGGGCGAACTATGGCTACACCTTC. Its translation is CASSEQGANYGYTF.

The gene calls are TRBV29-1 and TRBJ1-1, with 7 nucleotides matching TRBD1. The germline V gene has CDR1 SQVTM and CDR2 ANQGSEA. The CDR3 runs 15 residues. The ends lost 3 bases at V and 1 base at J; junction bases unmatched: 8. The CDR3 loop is CSVDGTAQPNTEAFF. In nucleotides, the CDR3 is TGCAGCGTTGACGGGACAGCCCAGCCGAACACTGAAGCTTTCTTT.

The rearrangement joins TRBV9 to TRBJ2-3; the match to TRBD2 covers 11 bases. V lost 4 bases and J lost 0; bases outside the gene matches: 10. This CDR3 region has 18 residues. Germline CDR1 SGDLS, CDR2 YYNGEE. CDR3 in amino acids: CASSTTSGGDLSTDTQYF. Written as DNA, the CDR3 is TGTGCCAGCAGCACCACTAGCGGGGGAGATCTTAGCACAGATACGCAGTATTTT.

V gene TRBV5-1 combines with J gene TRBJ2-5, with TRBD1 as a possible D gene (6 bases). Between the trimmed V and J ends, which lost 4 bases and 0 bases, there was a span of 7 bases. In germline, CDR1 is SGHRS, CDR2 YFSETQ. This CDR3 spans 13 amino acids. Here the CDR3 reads CASSQGYQETQYF. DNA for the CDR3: TGCGCCAGCAGCCAGGGGTACCAAGAGACCCAGTACTTC.

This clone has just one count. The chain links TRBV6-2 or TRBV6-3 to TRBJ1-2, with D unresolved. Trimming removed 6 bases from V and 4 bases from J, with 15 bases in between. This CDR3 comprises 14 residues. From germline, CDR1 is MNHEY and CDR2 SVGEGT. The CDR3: CASSPDQTLYGYTF. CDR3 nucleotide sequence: TGTGCCAGCAGCCCAGACCAGACCCTCTATGGCTACACCTTC.